Listed below are T cell receptor beta chains from one sample, sequenced in a study of blood T cell repertoires in COVID-19. Assay: immunoSEQ multiplex PCR; the TCRdb copy retains only in-frame clones and omits some. Of 110,000 or so clones in the sample, about three quarters are singletons; the top ten hold about 4.5%. The sequencing input was peripheral blood. The origin of the receptors is a human donor in a cohort sampled during active or convalescent COVID-19. Both conserved end residues are part of each CDR3. D genes are given only for firm matches. Size tells how often a clone was seen (once, few, many) or the class of an expanded clone, and some rows leave it out.

TRBV27	TRBD2	TRBJ2-5	-	TGTGCCAGCAGTTTCCGTGCGGGGGGGTTACCCGAGACCCAGTACTTC	CASSFRAGGLPETQYF
TRBV6-6	-	TRBJ2-2	-	TGTGCCAGCAGCAGGACAGTCACCGGGGAGCTGTTTTTT	CASSRTVTGELFF
TRBV20-1	-	TRBJ1-1	-	TGCAGTGCTAGTTCGGGACTTGAAGCTTTCTTT	CSASSGLEAFF
TRBV6-6	-	TRBJ1-2	-	TGTGCCAGCAGTTATTTGGGCCGGGGGTACGGCTACACCTTC	CASSYLGRGYGYTF
TRBV4-2	TRBD2	TRBJ2-1	-	TGTGCCAGCAGCCAAGGACTAGCGGGAGTATGGAATGAGCAGTTCTTC	CASSQGLAGVWNEQFF
TRBV27	TRBD1	TRBJ1-5	-	TGTGCCAGCAGTCAACAGACAGGGTTCCGCAATCAGCCCCAGCATTTT	CASSQQTGFRNQPQHF
TRBV29-1	TRBD2	TRBJ2-1	-	TGCAGCGTTGATTCCTCCCTCGGACTAGCGAAACTCAATGAGCAGTTCTTC	CSVDSSLGLAKLNEQFF
TRBV7-9	TRBD1	TRBJ1-2	few	TGTGCCAGTGTATCGACGACAGGGGGATGGCATGGCTACACCTTC	CASVSTTGGWHGYTF
TRBV29-1	-	TRBJ2-1	once	TGCAGTGGCGGTTCTGGCGACAATGAGCAGTTCTTC	CSGGSGDNEQFF
TRBV5-6	-	TRBJ2-2	-	TGTGCCAGCAGCTACACAGGGATTCTCACCGGGGAGCTGTTTTTT	CASSYTGILTGELFF
TRBV12-3/TRBV12-4	TRBD1	TRBJ2-7	-	TGTGCCAGCAGCCCGGACAGGGTACGTGGGCAGTACTTC	CASSPDRVRGQYF
TRBV5-1	-	TRBJ2-2	-	TGCGCCACCAGGGTGACGCAGGTTGACACCGGGGAGCTGTTTTTT	CATRVTQVDTGELFF
TRBV30	-	TRBJ1-5	-	TGTGCCTGGAGTGGAGGGTCGGGTCAGCCCCAGCATTTT	CAWSGGSGQPQHF
TRBV14	-	TRBJ2-5	-	TGTGCCAGCATTGTTCAGCAAGAGACCCAGTACTTC	CASIVQQETQYF
TRBV7-2	TRBD1	TRBJ1-5	-	TGTGCCAGCAGCCAGGGACAGGGGTTCAATCAGCCCCAGCATTTT	CASSQGQGFNQPQHF
TRBV5-4	-	TRBJ2-6	-	TGTGCCAGCAGCTTGCGTGGGGCCAACGTCCTGACTTTC	CASSLRGANVLTF
TRBV18	TRBD1	TRBJ2-7	-	TGTGCCAGCTCAAAAGGGGACAGGGGGCTCCTCGAGCAGTACTTC	CASSKGDRGLLEQYF
TRBV19	-	TRBJ1-2	-	TGTGCCAGTAGTATTTTGGAGGGCAGGGTCTATGGCTACACCTTC	CASSILEGRVYGYTF
TRBV7-2	-	TRBJ1-6	-	TGTGCCAGCAGCTTACCGGGGTCCTATAATTCACCCCTCCACTTT	CASSLPGSYNSPLHF
TRBV2	-	TRBJ1-2	-	TGTGCCAGCGGGCTTGTAGCTAACTATGGCTACACCTTC	CASGLVANYGYTF
TRBV27	-	TRBJ2-1	-	TGTGCCAGCAGTTTCTACTGGAGCGTTGAGCAGTTCTTC	CASSFYWSVEQFF
TRBV14	-	TRBJ1-1	-	TGTGCCAGCAGCAGGGGCTTGAGAAACACTGAAGCTTTCTTT	CASSRGLRNTEAFF
TRBV6-5	-	TRBJ1-6	-	TGTGCCAGCAGGGTTAGCTCCTATAATTCACCCCTCCACTTT	CASRVSSYNSPLHF